This T cell receptor beta chain was profiled in a study of blood T cell repertoires in COVID-19. The table lists this clone with a few counts. Germline assignment: CDR1 DFQATT and CDR2 SNEGSKA (reference sequence). The ends were cut back, 3 bases at V and 13 bases at J, with 13 bases in the middle. The length of the CDR3 is 11 residues. Authors' processing steps: Reference gene primer amplification yielded estimated nucleated cell counts. Here immunoSEQ multiplex PCR was the method, and the copy in TCRdb shows in-frame clones only, minus some. V and J calls and clone size are as listed in that table; D and trimming were resolved from the DNA. The sample shows 130,000 to 150,000 clones, more than 80% of them seen only once.

The V call is TRBV20-1, the J call TRBJ2-1; D unresolved. This clonotype was sampled from a human donor in a cohort sampled during active COVID-19. Sample: peripheral blood. CDR3 protein: CSARIVRGQFF. CDR3 nucleotides: TGCAGTGCTAGGATTGTACGCGGTCAGTTCTTC.